This TCR beta chain stems from a study of human T cells and chemical hapten exposure. This clonotype was seen many times. No antigen is known for it. TCRdb analysed the RACE reads with MiXCR anew, one entry per CDR3 protein. The sample includes under 100,000 distinct CDR3 sequences, about 10% seen only once; the top ten take 2.5% to 4%. This sample's time point: patch test 2, 6 weeks after DPC sensitization. Treatment of the sample: therapeutic diphenylcyclopropenone sensitization with weekly scalp DPC. Those who donated were patients with alopecia, 18 to 70 years of age, and suitable for DPC. Trimming left V 0 bases short and J 4 bases short, with 19 bases between. The CDR3 contains 17 residues. Germline V gene data show CDR1 as SGHRS and CDR2 as YFSETQ. Whole-study findings and limits: Those TCRs sitting above 1 in 1000 frequency stayed the same with DPC sensitization.

The genes are TRBV5-1 and TRBJ2-5; D may be TRBD2 (6 bases). This clonotype originated in a woman in her thirties or forties with alopecia areata. Some clones in this sample may be carry-over from other donors' samples. The sample in question was whole blood, obtained in connection with sensitization to the hapten diphenylcyclopropenone (DPC). The CDR3 region is CASSLGVGLPFGETQYF. The CDR3 DNA reads TGCGCCAGCAGCTTGGGGGTAGGACTACCGTTTGGAGAGACCCAGTACTTC.